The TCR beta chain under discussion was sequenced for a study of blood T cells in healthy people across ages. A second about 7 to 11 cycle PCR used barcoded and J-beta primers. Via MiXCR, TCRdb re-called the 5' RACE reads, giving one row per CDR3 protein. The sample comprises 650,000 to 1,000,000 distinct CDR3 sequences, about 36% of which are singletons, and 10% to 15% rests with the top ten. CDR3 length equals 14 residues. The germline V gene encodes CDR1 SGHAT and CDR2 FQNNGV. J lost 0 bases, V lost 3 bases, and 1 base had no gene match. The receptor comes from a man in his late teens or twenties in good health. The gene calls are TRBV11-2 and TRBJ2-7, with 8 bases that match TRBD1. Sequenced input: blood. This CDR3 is CASSFDRGSYEQYF. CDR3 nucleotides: TGTGCCAGCAGCTTCGACAGGGGCTCCTACGAGCAGTACTTC.